Listed here is a single T cell receptor (beta chain). This clone has only a few counts. Its antigen is unknown. No qualities accompany the bases; no much larger clone lies one base away. The data stem from a study of OX40 agonist ivuxolimab in advanced cancers. As for the study more broadly: Ivuxolimab was an agonistic, fully human IgG2 monoclonal antibody directed against OX40 (CD134), a costimulatory receptor. Intravenous ivuxolimab was administered to patients every 2 weeks at six dose levels: 0.01, 0.1, 0.3, 1.5, 3 and 10 mg/kg. Of the roughly 54 dose-escalation patients, hepatocellular carcinoma was present in around 20, melanoma in approximately 15, renal cell carcinoma in 9 and head and neck cancer in 9. The dose-escalation cohort was over 70% male with a mean age of about 60 years, ranging from roughly 20 to 80. Prior anti-PD-1, anti-PD-L1 or anti-CTLA-4 therapy was permitted, and checkpoint inhibitors had been received by roughly 40% of dose-escalation patients. Partial responses occurred in three dose-escalation patients, of whom one had hepatocellular carcinoma and two had cutaneous melanoma. The purpose of peripheral TCRbeta sequencing was to test whether ivuxolimab changed TCR sequence diversity and led to clonal T-cell expansion. The paper reports the monotherapy dose-escalation portion (N of about 54 patients) of the phase I ivuxolimab trial.

For sequencing of the TCRbeta CDR3 region, genomic DNA was extracted from the sorted cells. The immunoSEQ Assay was used to sequence the TCRbeta CDR3 regions. TCRdb stores this immuneACCESS table with in-frame sequences only. Part of the clones is absent; in the studies checked, under half of the shortfall reflects unresolved V genes, and no reason is known for the rest. Counted in this sample were tens of thousands of clones; just over 85% of them appeared once. The ten largest clones take up roughly 16% of the sample. The trial excluded patients who had a history of autoimmune disease or were on systemic immunosuppression. Peripheral blood for TCR sequencing was collected from all dose cohorts at baseline, on cycle 4 day 1, and on cycle 7 day 1. The samples were drawn from a first-in-human, open-label, multicenter phase I dose-escalation trial of ivuxolimab. Adults with locally advanced or metastatic head and neck squamous cell, hepatocellular, melanoma or renal cell carcinoma were enrolled in the trial. Before TCR sequencing, CD4+ T cells and CD8+ T cells were sorted from peripheral blood as separate populations.

Beyond this particular receptor, the publication reports: The antigen specificity of the peripheral T cells that underwent clonal expansion was not determined. On average, CD8+ T cells showed more expanded clones than CD4+ T cells after ivuxolimab. At doses of 0.1 to 3.0 mg/kg, clonal expansion of both CD4+ and CD8+ T cells in blood was seen between baseline and week 6. Low levels of normalized T-cell clonal expansion were also shown by some nonresponding patients. In the 0.1-3.0 mg/kg groups, partial responders were among the patients with the lowest normalized peripheral clonal expansion, particularly in CD8+ T cells.

V is pared back by 0 bases and J by 5 bases, with 7 bases lying between the germline termini. The CDR3 runs 13 amino acids, cysteine and phenylalanine included. Just the 39-base CDR3 DNA is kept, in frame starting at base 1. CDR1 and CDR2 (LGHNA, YSLEER) derive from the germline V gene. The sequencing used CD4+ or CD8+ T cells sorted from blood, collected in a trial of the OX40 agonist ivuxolimab. The receptor was isolated from an adult with an advanced solid tumor such as melanoma, head and neck, liver or kidney cancer. The chain is made from TRBV4-3 and TRBJ2-5; the D gene is not confidently resolved. The DNA is TGCGCCAGCAGCCAAGAGGGGTGGGAGACCCAGTACTTC. It encodes CASSQEGWETQYF.